The rows below give T cell receptor beta chains drawn from one sample of a study of blood T cell repertoires in COVID-19. The assay was immunoSEQ multiplex PCR, and TCRdb's table has in-frame clones only and misses some. Among around 230,000 clones listed, approximately 83% were seen once. The sequencing sample was made of peripheral blood. These receptors came from a man between 40 and 49 years old with acute or convalescent COVID-19. The CDR3 runs from the conserved cysteine through the conserved F or W. Fields, in order: V gene, J gene, clone size, D gene, CDR3 protein, CDR3 DNA. A D gene is named only where the DNA matches it firmly. The size entry is marked missing in some rows and otherwise reads once, few, many or a size class.

TRBV24-1	TRBJ2-1	NA	TRBD1	CATSSGRDRGGNEQFF	TGTGCCACCAGTTCAGGTAGGGACAGGGGCGGCAATGAGCAGTTCTTC
TRBV19	TRBJ2-3	NA	NA	CASSIDVGRYTDTQYF	TGTGCCAGTAGTATAGATGTGGGCAGATACACAGATACGCAGTATTTT
TRBV18	TRBJ1-2	NA	NA	CASSPPSVLGGYTF	TGTGCCAGCTCACCACCTAGCGTGTTGGGTGGCTACACCTTC
TRBV3-1/TRBV3-2	TRBJ1-2	NA	NA	CASSQNTGFSDGYTF	TGTGCCAGCAGCCAAAATACGGGGTTTTCAGACGGCTACACCTTC
TRBV18	TRBJ1-5	NA	NA	CASSRLGADQPQHF	TGTGCCAGCTCACGTTTGGGGGCGGATCAGCCCCAGCATTTT
TRBV3-1/TRBV3-2	TRBJ1-5	NA	NA	CASSQAGDQPQHF	TGTGCCAGCAGCCAGGCTGGAGATCAGCCCCAGCATTTT
TRBV5-1	TRBJ1-1	NA	NA	CASSFGLNTEAFF	TGCGCCAGCAGCTTCGGGTTGAACACTGAAGCTTTCTTT
TRBV5-1	TRBJ2-7	NA	TRBD2	CASSLRAGDEQYF	TGCGCCAGCAGCCTCAGGGCGGGGGACGAGCAGTACTTC
TRBV6-5	TRBJ1-4	few	TRBD1	CASRPRGTNEKLFF	TGTGCCAGCAGACCCAGGGGGACTAATGAAAAACTGTTTTTT
TRBV5-1	TRBJ2-6	NA	TRBD2	CASSRGGVGANVLTF	TGCGCCAGCAGCCGGGGAGGGGTAGGGGCCAACGTCCTGACTTTC
TRBV19	TRBJ1-1	NA	TRBD1	CASTPLGNRGSNTEAFF	TGTGCCAGTACCCCCCTGGGGAACAGGGGCTCGAACACTGAAGCTTTCTTT
TRBV18	TRBJ2-3	NA	NA	CASQGSVVDTQYF	TGTGCCAGCCAAGGCAGCGTCGTAGATACGCAGTATTTT
TRBV11-2	TRBJ2-2	NA	TRBD2	CASSPRGSGGPWELFF	TGTGCCAGCAGCCCGAGGGGGAGCGGGGGTCCGTGGGAGCTGTTTTTT
TRBV5-1	TRBJ2-1	few	NA	CASSLAEAEYNEQFF	TGCGCCAGCAGCTTGGCTGAAGCGGAATACAATGAGCAGTTCTTC
TRBV5-1	TRBJ2-1	NA	TRBD2	CASSLELAGASDAFF	TGCGCCAGCAGCTTGGAACTAGCGGGGGCCTCTGACGCGTTCTTC
TRBV2	TRBJ1-6	NA	NA	CASSEEAGSYNSPLHF	TGTGCCAGCAGTGAAGAGGCAGGGTCCTATAATTCACCCCTCCACTTT
TRBV5-1	TRBJ2-7	NA	TRBD2	CASSLAWTSGSGWEQYF	TGCGCCAGCAGCTTGGCCTGGACTAGCGGGAGCGGATGGGAGCAGTACTTC
TRBV5-6	TRBJ2-7	many	NA	CASSLDSGSYEQYF	TGTGCCAGCAGCCTGGATAGTGGCTCCTACGAGCAGTACTTC
TRBV9	TRBJ1-1	NA	TRBD1	CASSVVSGGTEAFF	TGTGCCAGCAGCGTAGTATCAGGGGGCACTGAAGCTTTCTTT
TRBV11-1	TRBJ2-2	NA	TRBD2	CASSELAHANTGELFF	TGTGCCAGCAGTGAACTAGCGCACGCGAACACCGGGGAGCTGTTTTTT
TRBV11-2	TRBJ1-1	NA	NA	CASSLSRETEAFF	TGTGCCAGCAGCTTAAGCAGGGAAACTGAAGCTTTCTTT
TRBV6-4	TRBJ2-5	NA	NA	CASSDVSGAQETQYF	TGTGCCAGCAGTGACGTCTCAGGGGCCCAAGAGACCCAGTACTTC
TRBV5-1	TRBJ1-1	NA	NA	CASRGRGALGNTEAFF	TGCGCCAGCCGTGGGAGGGGGGCCCTTGGGAACACTGAAGCTTTCTTT
TRBV2	TRBJ1-2	NA	NA	CASSEEFGGYGYTF	TGTGCCAGCAGTGAAGAATTCGGGGGCTATGGCTACACCTTC
TRBV12-3/TRBV12-4	TRBJ2-1	NA	NA	CASTNGGLGEQFF	TGTGCCAGCACTAACGGGGGGCTCGGGGAGCAGTTCTTC
TRBV5-4	TRBJ2-3	NA	NA	CASSLGAHTDTQYF	TGTGCCAGCAGCTTGGGAGCCCACACAGATACGCAGTATTTT
TRBV3-1/TRBV3-2	TRBJ2-2	NA	TRBD1	CASKRTGGMAGELFF	TGTGCCAGCAAAAGGACAGGGGGAATGGCCGGGGAGCTGTTTTTT
TRBV9	TRBJ2-7	NA	TRBD1	CASSRDRSLGEQYF	TGTGCCAGCAGCAGGGACAGGTCCTTAGGGGAGCAGTACTTC
TRBV6-5	TRBJ1-1	NA	NA	CAVGGRYTEAFF	TGTGCCGTCGGGGGACGATACACTGAAGCTTTCTTT
TRBV5-5	TRBJ2-5	NA	NA	CASSFQGSQETQYF	TGTGCCAGCAGCTTTCAGGGCTCACAAGAGACCCAGTACTTC
TRBV18	TRBJ1-4	NA	TRBD1	CASSLGTGNEKLFF	TGTGCCAGCTCACTCGGGACAGGGAATGAAAAACTGTTTTTT
TRBV19	TRBJ2-3	NA	TRBD1	CASSMAGGGTDTQYF	TGTGCCAGTAGTATGGCAGGGGGCGGTACAGATACGCAGTATTTT
TRBV5-5	TRBJ1-5	few	TRBD1	CASSPWTGGVQPQHF	TGTGCCAGCAGCCCGTGGACAGGGGGCGTTCAGCCCCAGCATTTT
TRBV6-1	TRBJ2-6	NA	NA	CASSERFIRSGANVLTF	TGTGCCAGCAGTGAACGGTTTATACGCTCTGGGGCCAACGTCCTGACTTTC
TRBV28	TRBJ2-7	NA	NA	CALSRGAAYEQYF	TGTGCCCTGTCCCGGGGGGCAGCCTACGAGCAGTACTTC
TRBV4-3	TRBJ1-4	NA	TRBD1	CASSQDSGTGLEKLFF	TGCGCCAGCAGCCAAGATAGTGGGACAGGGCTTGAAAAACTGTTTTTT
TRBV4-3	TRBJ2-4	NA	NA	CASSQDVGTGINLAKNIQYF	TGCGCCAGCAGCCAAGATGTGGGGACTGGGATAAATCTAGCCAAAAACATTCAGTACTTC
TRBV25-1	TRBJ2-7	few	NA	CASSETTPTSSYEQYF	TGTGCCAGCAGTGAGACGACTCCTACATCCTCCTACGAGCAGTACTTC
TRBV2	TRBJ1-2	NA	NA	CASSQGLGYTF	TGTGCCAGCAGTCAGGGACTCGGCTACACCTTC
TRBV19	TRBJ1-1	NA	TRBD1	CASSTTGQGGAFF	TGTGCCAGTAGTACAACCGGACAGGGCGGCGCTTTCTTT
TRBV30	TRBJ1-1	NA	NA	CAWSVHGAAEAFF	TGTGCCTGGAGTGTACATGGGGCGGCTGAAGCTTTCTTT